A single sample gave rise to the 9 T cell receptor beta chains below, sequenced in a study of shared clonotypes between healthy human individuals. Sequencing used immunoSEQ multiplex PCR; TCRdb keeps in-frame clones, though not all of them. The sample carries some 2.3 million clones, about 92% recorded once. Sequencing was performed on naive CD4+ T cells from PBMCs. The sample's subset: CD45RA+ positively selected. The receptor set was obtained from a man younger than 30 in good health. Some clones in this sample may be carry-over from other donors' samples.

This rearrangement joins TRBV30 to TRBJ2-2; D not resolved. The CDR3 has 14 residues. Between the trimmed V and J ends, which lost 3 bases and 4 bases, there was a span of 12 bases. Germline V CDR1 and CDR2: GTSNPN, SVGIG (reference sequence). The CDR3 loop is CAWRGLPGTGELFF. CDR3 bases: TGTGCCTGGAGAGGGCTCCCTGGCACCGGGGAGCTGTTTTTT.

This chain's CDR3 is CASSLAGGLPDYEQYF. CDR3 nucleotides: TGCGCCAGCAGCTTGGCTGGGGGACTTCCGGACTACGAGCAGTACTTC. V and J are TRBV5-1 and TRBJ2-7, with a weak D call TRBD2 (6 bases). Trimming removed 0 bases at V and 3 bases at J, with 16 bases between. This CDR3 is built from 16 residues. Germline CDR1 SGHRS, CDR2 YFSETQ.

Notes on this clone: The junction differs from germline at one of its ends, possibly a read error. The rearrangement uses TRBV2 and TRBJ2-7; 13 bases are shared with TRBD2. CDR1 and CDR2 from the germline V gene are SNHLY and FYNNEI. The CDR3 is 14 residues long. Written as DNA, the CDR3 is TGTGCCAGCAGCGGGGACGGGACTAGCGGGGAGATTGGCTTC. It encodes CASSGDGTSGEIGF.

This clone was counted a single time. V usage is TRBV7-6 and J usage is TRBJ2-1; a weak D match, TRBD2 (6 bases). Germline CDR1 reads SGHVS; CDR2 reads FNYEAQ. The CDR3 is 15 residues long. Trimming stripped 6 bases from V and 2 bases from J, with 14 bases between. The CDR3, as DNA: TGTGCCAGCAGTGCTATGTCGGGAGCCTACAATGAGCAGTTCTTC. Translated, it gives CASSAMSGAYNEQFF.

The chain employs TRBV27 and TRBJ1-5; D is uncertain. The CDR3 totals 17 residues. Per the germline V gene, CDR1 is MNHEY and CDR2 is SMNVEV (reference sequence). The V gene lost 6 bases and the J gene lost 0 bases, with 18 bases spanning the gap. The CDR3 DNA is TGTGCCAGCAGCCCGGGGTCACAGTCATATAGCAATCAGCCCCAGCATTTT. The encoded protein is CASSPGSQSYSNQPQHF.

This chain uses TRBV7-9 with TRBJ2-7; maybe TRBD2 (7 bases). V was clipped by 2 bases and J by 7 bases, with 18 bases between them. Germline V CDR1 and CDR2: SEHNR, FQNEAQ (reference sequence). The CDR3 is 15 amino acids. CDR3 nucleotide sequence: TGTGCCAGCAGCTTATTGGGGGGGCCGGTTGTTGAGCAGTACTTC. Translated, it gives CASSLLGGPVVEQYF.

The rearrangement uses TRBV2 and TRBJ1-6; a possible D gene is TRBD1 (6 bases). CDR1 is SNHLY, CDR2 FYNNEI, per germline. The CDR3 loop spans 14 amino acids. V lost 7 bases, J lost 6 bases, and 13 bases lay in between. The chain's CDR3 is CASIGQRANSPLHF. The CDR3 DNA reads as TGTGCCAGCATCGGACAGAGAGCTAATTCACCCCTCCACTTT. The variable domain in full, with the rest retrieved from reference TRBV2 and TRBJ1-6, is EPEVTQTPSHQVTQMGQEVILRCVPISNHLYFYWYRQILGQKVEFLVSFYNNEISEKSEIFDDQFSVERPDGSNFTLKIRSTKLEDSAMYFCASIGQRANSPLHFGNGTRLTVT.

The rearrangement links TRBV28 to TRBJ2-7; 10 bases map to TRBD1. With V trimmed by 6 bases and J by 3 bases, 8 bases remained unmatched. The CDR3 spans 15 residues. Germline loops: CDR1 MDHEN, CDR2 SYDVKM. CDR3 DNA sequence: TGTGCCAGCAGCGCACCCGACAGGGGGCTCTACGAGCAGTACTTC. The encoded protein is CASSAPDRGLYEQYF. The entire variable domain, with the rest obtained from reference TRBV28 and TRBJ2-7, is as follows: DVKVTQSSRYLVKRTGEKVFLECVQDMDHENMFWYRQDPGLGLRLIYFSYDVKMKEKGDIPEGYSVSREKKERFSLILESASTNQTSMYLCASSAPDRGLYEQYFGPGTRLTVT.

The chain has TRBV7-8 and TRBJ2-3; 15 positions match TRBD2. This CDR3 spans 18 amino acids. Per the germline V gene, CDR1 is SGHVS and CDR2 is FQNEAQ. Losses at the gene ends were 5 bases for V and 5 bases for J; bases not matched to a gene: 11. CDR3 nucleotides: TGTGCCAGCAGCCGGACTAGCGGGAGGGCCGGTTTGGTAGATACGCAGTATTTT. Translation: CASSRTSGRAGLVDTQYF.